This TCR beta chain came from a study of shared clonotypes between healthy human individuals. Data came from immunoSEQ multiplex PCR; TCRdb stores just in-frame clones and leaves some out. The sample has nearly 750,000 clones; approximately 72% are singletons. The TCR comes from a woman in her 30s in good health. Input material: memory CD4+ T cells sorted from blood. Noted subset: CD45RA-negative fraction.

The CDR3 nucleotides read TGTGCCAGCAGCTCCTACCTTGGAGAAGCTTTCTTT. This codes for CASSSYLGEAFF. This chain uses TRBV7-9 with TRBJ1-1; D uncertain. The V gene's germline CDR1 is SEHNR and CDR2 FQNEAQ (reference sequence). This CDR3 spans 12 amino acids. The V end lost 4 bases, the J end lost 8 bases, and 11 bases lay between the germline ends. Combining the CDR3 with reference TRBV7-9 and TRBJ1-1 gives the whole variable domain DTGVSQNPRHKITKRGQNVTFRCDPISEHNRLYWYRQTLGQGPEFLTYFQNEAQLEKSRLLSDRFSAERPKGSFSTLEIQRTEQGDSAMYLCASSSYLGEAFFGQGTRLTVV.